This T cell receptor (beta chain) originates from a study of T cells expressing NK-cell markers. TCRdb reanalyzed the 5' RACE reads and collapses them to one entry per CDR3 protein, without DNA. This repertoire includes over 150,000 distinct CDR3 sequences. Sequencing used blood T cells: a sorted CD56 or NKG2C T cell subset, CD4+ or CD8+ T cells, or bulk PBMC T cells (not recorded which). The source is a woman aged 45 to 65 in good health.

CDR3 amino acids: CARDTRTDTQYF. The chain couples TRBV7-6 to TRBJ2-3; no DNA is available, so the TRBD1 call from TCRdb remains unchecked. The CDR3 sequence is 12 residues long. The V gene's germline CDR1 is SGHVS and CDR2 FNYEAQ.